The rows below give T cell receptor beta chains drawn from one sample of a study of cytomegalovirus exposure and HLA in healthy donors. The repertoire was sequenced with immunoSEQ multiplex PCR; TCRdb's copy has only in-frame clones and lacks some. The profile shows roughly 110,000 clones, about 79% of them singletons. Sequencing was done on a sample of PBMCs. Receptors originate from a human donor in good health. Each CDR3 is given with its conserved first and last residue. A D gene is named only where the DNA matches it firmly. Clone size is not always given. Where it is, it says once, few, many or a class for expanded clones.

j_call	d_call	clone_size	v_call	cdr3_aa	cdr3_nt
TRBJ1-1	NA	NA	TRBV6-6	CASSYPPRNTEAFF	TGTGCCAGCAGTTACCCCCCCCGGAACACTGAAGCTTTCTTT
TRBJ2-5	NA	NA	TRBV7-7	CASSPHPRSSGTQYF	TGTGCCAGCAGCCCACATCCCCGGAGTTCTGGGACCCAGTACTTC
TRBJ2-2	NA	NA	TRBV5-1	CASSLGLDTNTGELFF	TGCGCCAGCAGCTTGGGTTTGGACACCAACACCGGGGAGCTGTTTTTT
TRBJ1-1	NA	NA	TRBV29-1	CSGSQTGTEAFF	TGCAGCGGAAGCCAAACGGGGACTGAAGCTTTCTTT
TRBJ2-6	NA	few	TRBV5-1	CASSLAFGANVLTF	TGCGCCAGCAGCTTGGCCTTTGGGGCCAACGTCCTGACTTTC
TRBJ2-1	TRBD2	NA	TRBV2	CASSIGLAPEQFF	TGTGCCAGCAGTATTGGACTAGCTCCTGAGCAGTTCTTC
TRBJ2-2	TRBD1	few	TRBV5-4	CASTLGAGGYTGELFF	TGTGCCAGCACTTTGGGGGCAGGGGGCTACACCGGGGAGCTGTTTTTT
TRBJ2-5	TRBD2	once	TRBV30	CAWKKAAGQETQYF	TGTGCCTGGAAAAAGGCAGCGGGGCAGGAGACCCAGTACTTC
TRBJ2-5	TRBD2	few	TRBV5-1	CASSLATFPTSGGQRHF	TGCGCCAGCAGCTTGGCCACCTTTCCGACTAGCGGGGGCCAGAGGCACTTC
TRBJ2-5	TRBD2	few	TRBV5-1	CASRSTPSGGQETQYF	TGCGCCAGCAGGTCTACCCCTAGCGGGGGGCAAGAGACCCAGTACTTC
TRBJ2-5	NA	NA	TRBV30	CAWSVQGWTGRGSTYQETQYF	TGTGCCTGGAGTGTACAGGGGTGGACGGGACGGGGGTCCACGTACCAAGAGACCCAGTACTTC
TRBJ2-1	NA	NA	TRBV6-5	CASSNGAGAVNEQFF	TGTGCCAGCAGTAACGGGGCAGGGGCAGTCAATGAGCAGTTCTTC
TRBJ2-5	TRBD2	NA	TRBV9	CASSFPSGRGGETQYF	TGTGCCAGCAGCTTTCCTAGCGGGAGGGGAGGAGAGACCCAGTACTTC
TRBJ1-5	NA	NA	TRBV5-1	CASSLSRGLFTDNQPQHF	TGCGCCAGCAGCTTGAGTAGGGGACTGTTTACTGACAATCAGCCCCAGCATTTT
TRBJ2-7	TRBD2	NA	TRBV4-3	CASSLGAGVPSYEQYF	TGCGCCAGCAGCCTAGGAGCGGGGGTACCCTCCTACGAGCAGTACTTC
TRBJ1-1	NA	NA	TRBV5-5	CASSLPGRVAMNTEAFF	TGTGCCAGCAGCTTGCCCGGCAGGGTGGCGATGAACACTGAAGCTTTCTTT
TRBJ2-5	NA	NA	TRBV28	CASSLQYQETQYF	TGTGCCAGCAGTTTACAGTACCAAGAGACCCAGTACTTC
TRBJ2-1	NA	NA	TRBV14	CASSQVRGNEQFF	TGTGCCAGCAGCCAAGTTAGAGGGAATGAGCAGTTCTTC
TRBJ1-3	TRBD1	few	TRBV5-1	CASSRFVTSEPGQGNTIYF	TGCGCCAGCAGTCGTTTTGTGACTTCGGAGCCGGGACAGGGAAACACCATATATTTT
TRBJ1-1	NA	NA	TRBV28	CASGWRREAFF	TGTGCCAGCGGTTGGCGCAGGGAAGCTTTCTTT
TRBJ2-1	NA	NA	TRBV18	CASSSIYNEQFF	TGTGCCAGCTCATCCATTTACAATGAGCAGTTCTTC
TRBJ2-5	TRBD1	NA	TRBV7-9	CASSLTGGGSETQYF	TGTGCCAGCAGCTTAACAGGGGGTGGGAGTGAGACCCAGTACTTC
TRBJ1-5	TRBD1	NA	TRBV6-5	CASSLDRAKPQHF	TGTGCCAGCAGCCTCGACAGGGCTAAGCCCCAGCATTTT
TRBJ2-4	TRBD2	NA	TRBV19	CASSTPGGAGVLAKNIQYF	TGTGCCAGTAGTACCCCCGGGGGAGCGGGGGTACTAGCCAAAAACATTCAGTACTTC
TRBJ1-3	NA	NA	TRBV5-1	CASSLTTALGNTIYF	TGCGCCAGCAGCTTGACGACAGCTCTTGGAAACACCATATATTTT
TRBJ2-5	TRBD1	NA	TRBV27	CASSFEGAQDKTQYF	TGTGCCAGCAGTTTTGAGGGGGCGCAGGATAAGACCCAGTACTTC
TRBJ1-2	NA	NA	TRBV5-1	CASSSIDLSYGYTF	TGCGCCAGCAGCTCCATCGACTTATCCTATGGCTACACCTTC
TRBJ2-2	NA	once	TRBV7-6	CASKGPAGELFF	TGTGCCAGCAAGGGGCCTGCCGGGGAGCTGTTTTTT
TRBJ1-5	TRBD1	NA	TRBV15	CATSSTGGSNQPQHF	TGTGCCACCAGCAGCACAGGGGGTAGCAATCAGCCCCAGCATTTT
TRBJ1-5	TRBD1	NA	TRBV27	CASTLGQQGNQPQHF	TGTGCCAGCACTCTGGGGCAACAGGGGAATCAGCCCCAGCATTTT
TRBJ2-1	TRBD2	NA	TRBV19	CASRNSGKGWHFF	TGTGCCAGTAGGAATAGCGGGAAGGGGTGGCACTTCTTC
TRBJ2-3	TRBD2	NA	TRBV19	CASSIVGGGTDTQYF	TGTGCCAGTAGTATCGTGGGAGGGGGCACAGATACGCAGTATTTT
TRBJ1-5	NA	NA	TRBV5-5	CASSLEHSNQPQHF	TGTGCCAGCAGCTTGGAACATAGCAATCAGCCCCAGCATTTT
TRBJ2-1	TRBD2	NA	TRBV5-1	CASSQEGRRIAGNEQFF	TGCGCCAGCAGCCAGGAGGGACGAAGAATAGCGGGGAATGAGCAGTTCTTC
TRBJ1-2	NA	NA	TRBV7-9	CASSLDSPRYGYTF	TGTGCCAGCAGCTTAGACTCCCCGCGCTATGGCTACACCTTC
TRBJ2-7	TRBD2	NA	TRBV7-8	CASSLGLAGGAYEQYF	TGTGCCAGCAGCTTAGGTTTAGCGGGAGGGGCCTACGAGCAGTACTTC
TRBJ1-5	TRBD1	NA	TRBV10-3	CAISPDRQGVGQPQHF	TGTGCCATCAGTCCTGACCGACAGGGAGTCGGGCAGCCCCAGCATTTT
TRBJ1-1	NA	once	TRBV9	CASSVVAGMNTEAFF	TGTGCCAGCAGCGTAGTGGCAGGAATGAACACTGAAGCTTTCTTT
TRBJ1-2	TRBD1	NA	TRBV6-5	CASRGTGAGGYTF	TGTGCCAGCAGGGGGACAGGGGCGGGTGGCTACACCTTC
TRBJ2-7	NA	few	TRBV7-9	CASSLGWSEQYF	TGTGCCAGCAGCTTAGGGTGGAGCGAGCAGTACTTC
TRBJ1-3	NA	NA	TRBV2	CASRTGGRRPINTIYF	TGTGCCAGCAGAACGGGGGGACGGCGACCGATTAACACCATATATTTT
TRBJ2-7	TRBD1	few	TRBV6-5	CASQNTGTGAYEQYF	TGTGCCAGCCAAAATACCGGGACAGGGGCCTACGAGCAGTACTTC
TRBJ2-1	TRBD2	few	TRBV7-2	CASSLAGTRPNEQFF	TGTGCCAGCAGCTTAGCAGGGACTAGGCCCAATGAGCAGTTCTTC
TRBJ2-3	TRBD1	NA	TRBV18	CASSSTGGRGTDTQYF	TGTGCCAGCTCATCCACAGGGGGAAGGGGCACAGATACGCAGTATTTT
TRBJ2-7	TRBD1	NA	TRBV11-3	CASKQGAHEQYF	TGTGCCAGCAAACAGGGGGCCCACGAGCAGTACTTC